This T cell receptor (beta chain) was sequenced in a study of CD8+CD57+ T cells in acquired aplastic anemia. Study overall: Sorted CD4+ and CD8+ cell DNA averaged approximately 3 ug.

By flow cytometry, patients selected for sequencing had shown an expansion of CD8+CD57+ cells. Each patient had severe acquired aplastic anemia. About this clonotype itself: No antigen is known for it.

Study-wide findings and caveats: CD8+ Simpson's diversity did not differ significantly between patients and controls. Patients and controls shared twenty-nine CD8+ CDR3 sequences, highly expressed in patients.

Losses at the gene ends were 8 bases for V and 6 bases for J; bases not matched to a gene: 9. The CDR3 contains 14 residues. Germline V gene sequence: CDR1 LGHNT, CDR2 FRNRAP. TCR beta VDJ and CDR3 profiling used genomic DNA as template. A single record per CDR3 protein comes from TCRdb applying MiXCR to the reads. The sample lists 200,000 to 300,000 distinct CDR3 sequences, 70% to 85% occurring once. Sequences were obtained from sorted CD4+, CD8+, or CD8+CD57+ T cells (not recorded which) from PBMCs. This chain connects TRBV12-5 to TRBJ2-3; TRBD2 aligns across 9 bases. The clonotype was recovered from a human donor with aplastic anemia. CDR3 amino acids: CASTGAGGPDTQYF. Written as DNA, the CDR3 is TGTGCTAGTACGGGAGCGGGAGGTCCCGATACGCAGTATTTT.